A single sample is the source of the 28 T cell receptor beta chains below, sequenced in a study of blood T cell repertoires in COVID-19. The protocol was immunoSEQ multiplex PCR, while the TCRdb copy is restricted to in-frame clones and leaves out a portion. The sample holds about 74,000 clones, around nine tenths seen once. The source material was peripheral blood. The receptors derive from a human donor in a cohort sampled during active COVID-19.

The chain uses TRBV19 and TRBJ2-3, with 10 bases fitting TRBD2. The germline V gene encodes CDR1 LNHDA and CDR2 SQIVND (reference sequence). The CDR3 length is 16 residues. V shed 5 bases and J 2 bases; nucleotides not matched to a gene: 7. This CDR3 is CASSRTSGGITDTQYF. CDR3 coding DNA: TGTGCCAGTAGTCGGACTAGCGGAGGAATCACAGATACGCAGTATTTT.

The chain is built from TRBV5-8 and TRBJ2-3, with D possibly TRBD2 on 6 matching bases. Germline assignment: CDR1 SGHTS and CDR2 YDEGEE. Trimming pared 0 bases from V and 2 bases from J, leaving 7 bases between. CDR3 length equals 14 residues. As DNA, the CDR3 is TGTGCCAGCAGCTTGGCGGGGGACACAGATACGCAGTATTTT. This gives the protein CASSLAGDTDTQYF.

J is TRBJ1-4 and V is TRBV2; TRBD1 is a possible D gene (6 bases). The CDR3 is 15 residues long. V was shortened by 6 bases and J by 3 bases, with 14 bases between the two germline ends. In germline, CDR1 is SNHLY, CDR2 FYNNEI. The CDR3 region has the DNA TGTGCCAGCAGACAAATGGGGGCCTCTAATGAAAAACTGTTTTTT. Encoded protein: CASRQMGASNEKLFF. The whole variable domain, remainder taken from reference TRBV2 and TRBJ1-4, is EPEVTQTPSHQVTQMGQEVILRCVPISNHLYFYWYRQILGQKVEFLVSFYNNEISEKSEIFDDQFSVERPDGSNFTLKIRSTKLEDSAMYFCASRQMGASNEKLFFGSGTQLSVL.

V and J are TRBV28 and TRBJ2-5, with D possibly TRBD2 on 6 matching bases. The germline gives CDR1 MDHEN, CDR2 SYDVKM. The CDR3 has 16 residues. V was clipped by 0 bases and J by 5 bases, with 16 bases between them. The CDR3 DNA sequence: TGTGCCAGCAGTTTATGGGGGGGATCGGCGATTGAGACCCAGTACTTC. Translation: CASSLWGGSAIETQYF. Supplemented by reference TRBV28 and TRBJ2-5, the full variable domain reads DVKVTQSSRYLVKRTGEKVFLECVQDMDHENMFWYRQDPGLGLRLIYFSYDVKMKEKGDIPEGYSVSREKKERFSLILESASTNQTSMYLCASSLWGGSAIETQYFGPGTRLLVL.

The chain joins TRBV30 to TRBJ2-2; 7 nucleotides agree with TRBD2. CDR3 length equals 13 residues. Germline CDR1 reads GTSNPN; CDR2 reads SVGIG (reference sequence). CDR3 residues: CSGGRLDTGELFF. The CDR3 nucleotides are TGTAGTGGCGGGAGACTTGACACCGGGGAGCTGTTTTTT.

The V call is TRBV3-1 (or the pseudogene TRBV3-2), the J call TRBJ2-3, with TRBD2 matching 14 bases. This CDR3 region has 18 residues. Germline CDR1 reads LGHDT; CDR2 reads YNNKEL (reference sequence). J was trimmed by 1 base and V by 4 bases; bases with no gene match: 7. DNA of the CDR3: TGTGCCAGCAGCCTGGGGACTAGCGGGAGCCCCGGCACAGATACGCAGTATTTT. This encodes CASSLGTSGSPGTDTQYF.

The chain has TRBV6-5 and TRBJ1-1; D ambiguous. V dropped 0 bases and J dropped 0 bases, with 11 bases sitting between them. CDR3 length equals 16 residues. CDR1 is MNHEY, CDR2 SVGAGI, per germline. DNA for the CDR3: TGTGCCAGCAGTTACTCTAAGAGGAGATTGAACACTGAAGCTTTCTTT. Translating gives CASSYSKRRLNTEAFF.

The chain combines TRBV10-3 with TRBJ2-5; D perhaps matches TRBD2 (6 bases). Germline assignment: CDR1 ENHRY and CDR2 SYGVKD. V was cut by 7 bases and J by 3 bases, with 21 bases left in between. The CDR3 runs 16 residues. In nucleotides, the CDR3 is TGTGCCATCAAGGTCCGGCAGGAGGGGAGGAAAGAGACCCAGTACTTC. Translated, it gives CAIKVRQEGRKETQYF.

The J gene is TRBJ2-2, the V gene TRBV15; D is unresolved. V gave up 10 bases and J gave up 7 bases, with 13 bases separating them. Germline lookup yields CDR1 LNHNV and CDR2 YYDKDF (reference sequence). The CDR3 has 12 amino acids. CDR3 nucleotides: TGTGCCATACCCCGAGGCGTCGGGGAGCTGTTTTTT. Protein sequence: CAIPRGVGELFF.

The V gene is TRBV5-6, the J gene TRBJ1-1; a weak D match, TRBD1 (6 bases). Trimming cost V 4 bases and J 4 bases, with 8 bases left between them. CDR1 and CDR2 (germline): SGHDT, YYEEEE. The CDR3 is 12 residues long. CDR3 coding DNA: TGTGCCAGCAGCGGGACACCCACTGAAGCTTTCTTT. This encodes CASSGTPTEAFF. Using reference TRBV5-6 and TRBJ1-1 for the parts outside the CDR3, the full variable domain is DAGVTQSPTHLIKTRGQQVTLRCSPKSGHDTVSWYQQALGQGPQFIFQYYEEEERQRGNFPDRFSGHQFPNYSSELNVNALLLGDSALYLCASSGTPTEAFFGQGTRLTVV.

The J gene is TRBJ2-5, the V gene TRBV5-1; D gene unclear. Germline CDR1 is SGHRS and CDR2 is YFSETQ. V shed 4 bases and J shed 1 base, with 8 bases lying between them. This CDR3 is built from 13 residues. The CDR3: CASSAGLQETQYF. In DNA, the CDR3 is TGCGCCAGCAGCGCAGGTCTCCAAGAGACCCAGTACTTC.

V usage is TRBV24-1 and J usage is TRBJ2-4; TRBD1 matches 10 bases. The CDR3 loop spans 13 amino acids. The V gene end was trimmed by 4 bases and the J gene end by 11 bases; junction bases not matched to a gene: 4. Germline V CDR1 and CDR2: KGHDR, SFDVKD. CDR3 nucleotide sequence: TGTGCCACCAGTGAATCCGGGACAGGGGTTCAGTACTTC. Amino acids: CATSESGTGVQYF.

The J gene is TRBJ2-2, the V gene TRBV7-9, with D perhaps TRBD2 (5 bases). The germline gives CDR1 SEHNR, CDR2 FQNEAQ (reference sequence). Trimming cost V 1 base and J 4 bases, with 10 bases left between them. The CDR3 is made up of 15 amino acids. The CDR3, as DNA: TGTGCCAGCAGCTTAGACCGGACTTTCACCGGGGAGCTGTTTTTT. Amino acid sequence: CASSLDRTFTGELFF.

The chain joins TRBV28 to TRBJ2-7; a possible D gene is TRBD1 (6 bases). The CDR3 has 14 residues. With 6 bases removed from V and 0 bases from J, the gap between germline ends came to 12 bases. Looked up from germline, CDR1 is MDHEN and CDR2 is SYDVKM. CDR3 amino acids: CASRYDRTSYEQYF. CDR3 bases: TGTGCCAGCAGGTACGACAGGACCTCCTACGAGCAGTACTTC.

The CDR3 region is CASSLHRDHTEAFF. DNA for the CDR3: TGTGCCAGCAGCTTACACAGGGATCACACTGAAGCTTTCTTT. The chain employs TRBV7-2 and TRBJ1-1, with D tentatively TRBD1 (6 bases). V was trimmed by 2 bases and J by 3 bases, leaving 10 bases between them. The germline gives CDR1 SGHTA, CDR2 FQGNSA. The CDR3 has 14 amino acids.

The sample holds one count of this clone. The chain carries TRBV25-1 and TRBJ2-7, with 7 nucleotides matching TRBD2. Trimming at V came to 8 bases and at J to 2 bases, leaving 12 bases not matched to a gene. CDR3 length equals 15 residues. Per the germline V gene, CDR1 is MGHDK and CDR2 is SYGVNS. DNA for the CDR3: TGTGCCAGCCGACCTGATACCGGGACTACCTACGAGCAGTACTTC. This sequence encodes CASRPDTGTTYEQYF.

The CDR3 DNA is TGTGCCAGCCTAGACAGGGCGTACAATGAGCAGTTCTTC. Translating it yields CASLDRAYNEQFF. The rearrangement joins TRBV12-3 or TRBV12-4 to TRBJ2-1; the match to TRBD1 covers 7 bases. The V segment lost 8 bases and the J segment 4 bases; nucleotides outside the gene matches: 5. The CDR3 totals 13 residues.

V gene TRBV5-6 combines with J gene TRBJ2-7, with unresolved D. Trimming removed 3 bases from V and 0 bases from J, with 13 bases in between. The CDR3 extends over 15 amino acids. The germline CDR1 and CDR2 sequences are SGHDT and YYEEEE. The CDR3 sequence: CASSSWYSISYEQYF. CDR3 in DNA: TGTGCCAGCAGCTCGTGGTACAGTATCTCCTACGAGCAGTACTTC.

The chain recombines TRBV18 with TRBJ2-7, with D unresolved. Per the germline V gene, CDR1 is KGHSH and CDR2 is LQKENI. V was trimmed by 4 bases and J by 0 bases, leaving 25 bases between them. The CDR3 has 19 residues. CDR3 sequence reads: CASSRISKVVIRSSYEQYF. As DNA, the CDR3 is TGTGCCAGCTCACGAATAAGCAAGGTGGTGATAAGGAGCTCCTACGAGCAGTACTTC.

The V and J genes are TRBV5-1 and TRBJ2-5; TRBD2 might be the D (6 bases). The CDR3 loop spans 16 amino acids. The V gene's germline CDR1 is SGHRS and CDR2 YFSETQ. V was cut by 0 bases and J by 5 bases, with 17 bases left in between. CDR3 sequence (DNA): TGCGCCAGCAGCTTGGCGTCGGCTAGCGATGGGGAGACCCAGTACTTC. Translated: CASSLASASDGETQYF. The variable domain in full, completed from reference TRBV5-1 and TRBJ2-5, reads KAGVTQTPRYLIKTRGQQVTLSCSPISGHRSVSWYQQTPGQGLQFLFEYFSETQRNKGNFPGRFSGRQFSNSRSEMNVSTLELGDSALYLCASSLASASDGETQYFGPGTRLLVL.

This chain links TRBV19 with TRBJ2-3, with D possibly being TRBD2 (6 bases). From germline, CDR1 is LNHDA and CDR2 SQIVND (reference sequence). CDR3 length: 14 amino acids. V lost 1 base to trimming and J lost 2 bases, with 7 bases between them. Here the CDR3 DNA reads TGTGCCAGTAGTATAGCTAGCGCCACAGATACGCAGTATTTT. It specifies CASSIASATDTQYF.

In this sample, this clone turned up a few times. This chain joins TRBV5-6 and TRBJ1-2, with D possibly TRBD1 on 5 matching bases. The length of the CDR3 is 13 residues. Germline-derived CDR1 and CDR2 are SGHDT and YYEEEE. Trimming took 0 bases from V and 8 from J, leaving 11 bases between them. The CDR3 loop reads CASSLVGGEGYTF. The DNA for the CDR3 is TGTGCCAGCAGCTTGGTTGGAGGGGAGGGCTACACCTTC.

This rearrangement joins TRBV19 to TRBJ2-1; D is unclear. This CDR3 is 13 amino acids long. CDR1 and CDR2 (germline): LNHDA, SQIVND (reference sequence). With 6 bases removed from V and 5 bases from J, the gap between germline ends came to 11 bases. The CDR3 DNA is TGTGCCAGTAGCCAGGATAAGGACAATGAGCAGTTCTTC. It translates to CASSQDKDNEQFF.

This chain uses TRBV24-1 with TRBJ2-2, with 7 bases lining up with TRBD2. Unmatched junction bases numbered 16, after V lost 7 bases and J lost 6 bases. This CDR3 region has 17 residues. The germline gives CDR1 KGHDR, CDR2 SFDVKD. The CDR3 sequence is CATSTPFGGRGPGELFF. For the CDR3, the DNA is TGTGCCACCAGCACCCCTTTTGGCGGGAGAGGTCCCGGGGAGCTGTTTTTT.

This chain connects TRBV9 to TRBJ1-3, with 10 bases fitting TRBD1. J gave up 4 bases and V 4 bases, and 5 bases lay outside the gene matches. The CDR3 length is 15 residues. The germline V gene encodes CDR1 SGDLS and CDR2 YYNGEE. The CDR3 region has the DNA TGTGCCAGCAGCTCCACGGGACAGGGGGGAAACACCATATATTTT. Protein product: CASSSTGQGGNTIYF.

This chain connects TRBV19 to TRBJ2-3; D gene ambiguous. Germline-derived CDR1 and CDR2 are LNHDA and SQIVND (reference sequence). Trimming stripped 9 bases from V and 4 bases from J, with 8 bases between. This CDR3 is 11 amino acids long. The chain's CDR3 is CASRAADTQYF. The CDR3 coding sequence is TGTGCCAGCCGTGCGGCAGATACGCAGTATTTT.

The chain has TRBV4-2 and TRBJ2-1, with D maybe TRBD2 (6 bases). V shed 0 bases and J shed 4 bases, with 13 bases lying between them. This CDR3 comprises 16 residues. Germline V CDR1 and CDR2: LGHNA, YNFKEQ. CDR3 in amino acids: CASSQEEGDRYNEQFF. CDR3 DNA sequence: TGTGCCAGCAGCCAAGAGGAGGGAGACCGGTACAATGAGCAGTTCTTC.

CDR3 region: CASSAISGRAAGEQFF. In DNA form, the CDR3 reads TGTGCCAGCAGTGCCATCAGCGGGAGGGCCGCCGGAGAGCAGTTCTTC. This rearrangement joins TRBV6-4 to TRBJ2-1; 10 positions agree with TRBD2. V lost 4 bases to trimming and J lost 10 bases; unmatched junction nucleotides: 13. The length of the CDR3 is 16 residues. The V gene's germline CDR1 is MRHNA and CDR2 SNTAGT.